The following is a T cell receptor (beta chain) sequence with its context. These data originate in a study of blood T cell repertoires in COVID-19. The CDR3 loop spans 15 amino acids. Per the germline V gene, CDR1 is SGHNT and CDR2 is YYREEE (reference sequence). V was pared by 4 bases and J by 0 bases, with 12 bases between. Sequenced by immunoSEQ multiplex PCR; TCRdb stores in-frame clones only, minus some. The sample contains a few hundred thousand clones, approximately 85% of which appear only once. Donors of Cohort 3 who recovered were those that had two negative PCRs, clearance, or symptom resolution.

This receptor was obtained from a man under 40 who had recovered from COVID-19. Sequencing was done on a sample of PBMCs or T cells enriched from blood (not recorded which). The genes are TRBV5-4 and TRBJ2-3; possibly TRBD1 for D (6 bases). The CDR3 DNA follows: TGTGCCAGCAGCCTAGGACAGACTAGCACAGATACGCAGTATTTT. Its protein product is CASSLGQTSTDTQYF.